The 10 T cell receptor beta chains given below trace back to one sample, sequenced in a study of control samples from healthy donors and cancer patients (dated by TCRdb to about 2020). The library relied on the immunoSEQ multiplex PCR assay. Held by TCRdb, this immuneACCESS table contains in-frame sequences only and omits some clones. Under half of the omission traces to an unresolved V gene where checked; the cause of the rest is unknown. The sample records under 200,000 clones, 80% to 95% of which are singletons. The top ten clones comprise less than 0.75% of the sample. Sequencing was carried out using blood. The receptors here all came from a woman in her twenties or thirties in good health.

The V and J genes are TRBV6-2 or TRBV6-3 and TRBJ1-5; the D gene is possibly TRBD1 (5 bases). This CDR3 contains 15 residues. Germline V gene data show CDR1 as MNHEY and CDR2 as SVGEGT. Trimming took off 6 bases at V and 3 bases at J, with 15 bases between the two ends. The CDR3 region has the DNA TGTGCCAGCAGCCTCGCAGGGACGGTCAATCAGCCCCAGCATTTT. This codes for CASSLAGTVNQPQHF.

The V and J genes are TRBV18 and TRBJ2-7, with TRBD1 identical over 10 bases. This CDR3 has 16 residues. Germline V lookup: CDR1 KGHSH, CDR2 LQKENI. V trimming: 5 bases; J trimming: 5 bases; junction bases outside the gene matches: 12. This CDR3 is CASSATPGTGVDEQYF. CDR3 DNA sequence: TGTGCCAGCTCAGCGACCCCCGGGACAGGGGTGGACGAGCAGTACTTC.

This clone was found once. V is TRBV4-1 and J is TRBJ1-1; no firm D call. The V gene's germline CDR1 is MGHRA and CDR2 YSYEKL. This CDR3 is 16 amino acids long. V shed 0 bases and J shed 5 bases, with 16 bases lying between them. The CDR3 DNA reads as TGCGCCAGCAGCCAAGAGAGACCAAGTCGTCTGACTGAAGCTTTCTTT. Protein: CASSQERPSRLTEAFF.

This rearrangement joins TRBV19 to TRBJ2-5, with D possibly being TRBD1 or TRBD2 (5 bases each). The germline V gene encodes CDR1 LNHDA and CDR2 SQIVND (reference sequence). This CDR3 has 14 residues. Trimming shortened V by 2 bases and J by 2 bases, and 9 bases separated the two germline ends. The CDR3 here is CASSIYGGQETQYF. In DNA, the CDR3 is TGTGCCAGTAGTATATATGGGGGACAAGAGACCCAGTACTTC.

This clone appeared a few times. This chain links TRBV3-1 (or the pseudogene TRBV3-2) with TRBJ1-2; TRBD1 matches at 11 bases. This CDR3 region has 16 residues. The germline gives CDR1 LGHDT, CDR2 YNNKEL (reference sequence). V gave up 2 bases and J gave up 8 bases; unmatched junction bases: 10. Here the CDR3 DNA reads TGTGCCAGCAGCCAAATGAGGGACAGGGGGAGACGCGGCTACACCTTC. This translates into CASSQMRDRGRRGYTF.

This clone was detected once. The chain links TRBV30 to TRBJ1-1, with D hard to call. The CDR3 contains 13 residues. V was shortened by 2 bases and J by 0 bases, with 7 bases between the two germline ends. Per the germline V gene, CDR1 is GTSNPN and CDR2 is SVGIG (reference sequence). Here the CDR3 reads CAWSTLMNTEAFF. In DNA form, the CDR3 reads TGTGCCTGGAGTACACTGATGAACACTGAAGCTTTCTTT.

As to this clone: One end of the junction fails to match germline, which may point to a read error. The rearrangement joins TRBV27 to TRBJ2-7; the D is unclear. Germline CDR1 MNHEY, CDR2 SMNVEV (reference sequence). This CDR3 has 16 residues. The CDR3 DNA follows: TGTGCCAGCAGTTTATCGATTGGCACCTCCCATTACGGGCAGTACTTC. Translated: CASSLSIGTSHYGQYF.

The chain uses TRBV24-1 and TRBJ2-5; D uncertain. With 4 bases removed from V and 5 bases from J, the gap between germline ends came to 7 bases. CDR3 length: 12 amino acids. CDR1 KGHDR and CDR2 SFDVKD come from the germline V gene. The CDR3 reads CATSDPLETQYF. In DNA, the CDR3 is TGTGCCACCAGTGACCCGCTGGAGACCCAGTACTTC.

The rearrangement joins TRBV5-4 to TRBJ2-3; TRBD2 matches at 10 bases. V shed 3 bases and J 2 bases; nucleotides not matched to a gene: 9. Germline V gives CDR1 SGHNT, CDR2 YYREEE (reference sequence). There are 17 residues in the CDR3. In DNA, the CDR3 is TGTGCCAGCAGCTCCCCCTTAGCGGGAGGTTACACAGATACGCAGTATTTT. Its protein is CASSSPLAGGYTDTQYF.

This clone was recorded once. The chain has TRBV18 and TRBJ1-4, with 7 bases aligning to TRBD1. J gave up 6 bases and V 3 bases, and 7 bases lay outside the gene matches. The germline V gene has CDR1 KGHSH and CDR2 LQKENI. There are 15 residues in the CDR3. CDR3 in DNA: TGTGCCAGCTCACCGGGACAGATACAAGATGAAAAACTGTTTTTT. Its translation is CASSPGQIQDEKLFF.